This TCR beta chain is drawn from a study of glioma-infiltrating T cells. Points from the study as a whole: Above-expected tissue-blood divergence occurred in all gliomas, most in low-grade ones.

The CDR3 contains 16 residues. V lost 1 base to trimming and J lost 2 bases, with 13 bases between them. The germline gives CDR1 SGHTA, CDR2 FQGNSA. Amplification of TCR alpha and beta CDR3 regions from RNA used iRepertoire nested multiplex PCR. TCRdb reanalysed the multiplex PCR reads using MiXCR and keeps one entry per CDR3 protein. The repertoire holds 150,000 to 200,000 distinct CDR3 sequences, with 32% as singletons. This clonotype was recorded many times. Its antigen remains unknown. This receptor was identified in a human donor with low-grade glioma or glioblastoma, undergoing nonglioma brain surgery, or in good health (not recorded which). Material for sequencing was glioma tissue, nonneoplastic brain tissue, or PBMCs (not recorded which). The chain employs TRBV7-2 and TRBJ2-3, with a weak D call TRBD2 (5 bases). The CDR3 DNA follows: TGTGCCAGCAGCTTAGGAGTCCAGCGGTACACAGATACGCAGTATTTT. Amino acids: CASSLGVQRYTDTQYF.